The clone carrying this T cell receptor beta chain was detected a few times. As yet, its antigen is unknown. This sample was included in a study of beta chain features in type 1 diabetes. Study-level findings and limits: Researchers reported that naive, central memory and Treg TCRB repertoires appeared more similar in patients than in healthy donors.

It was via CD45RO/CCR7/CD25/CD127/CD95/CD27 that CD4+ naive, central memory, regulatory and stem cell-like memory cells were sorted. V was trimmed by 3 bases and J by 5 bases, leaving 6 bases between them. The CDR3 is 12 residues long. The germline V gene encodes CDR1 SGHNT and CDR2 YENEEA. The study reverse transcribed the entire isolated RNA, so it sequenced expressed TCRB transcripts. The protocol was immunoSEQ multiplex PCR, while the TCRdb copy is restricted to in-frame clones and leaves out a portion. The sample contains some 150,000 clones, 8% to 13% of which appear only once. Sequencing used naive CD4+ T cells from blood. V usage is TRBV11-3 and J usage is TRBJ2-3; D uncertain. The TCR sequence derives from a man between 18 and 29 years old in good health. The CDR3 DNA sequence: TGTGCCAGCAGCTTTGGCAAAGATACGCAGTATTTT. It specifies CASSFGKDTQYF.